This is a list of T cell receptor beta chains from one sample in a study of blood T cell repertoires in COVID-19. Generated by immunoSEQ multiplex PCR, the TCRdb table keeps only in-frame clones and is missing some. Among 250,000 or so clones listed, approximately 84% were seen once. Sequenced: PBMCs or T cells enriched from blood (not recorded which). The receptor source for this set is a man aged 45-65 years who had recovered from COVID-19. CDR3s include the opening cysteine and the closing phenylalanine or tryptophan. A D gene is named only where the DNA matches it firmly. Clone size is stated in some rows and not others, as once, few, many or a class when expanded.

>16|-|-|TRBV6-5|TRBJ2-1
TGTGCCAGCAGTTACTCGGGCAGGCCAACCTACAATGAGCAGTTCTTC
CASSYSGRPTYNEQFF
>13|TRBD1|-|TRBV19|TRBJ2-3
TGTGCCACTCGGACAGGGACCACAGATACGCAGTATTTT
CATRTGTTDTQYF
>14|TRBD2|-|TRBV6-2/TRBV6-3|TRBJ2-7
TGTGCCAGCAGTTACGAGGGACTAGCGGGGGAGCAGTACTTC
CASSYEGLAGEQYF
>15|-|-|TRBV19|TRBJ1-6
TGTGCCAGTAGAGCCGCCGGTTCCTATAATTCACCCCTCCACTTT
CASRAAGSYNSPLHF
>14|TRBD1|-|TRBV27|TRBJ1-1
TGTGCCAGCAGTTTAGACAGGGGCAACACTGAAGCTTTCTTT
CASSLDRGNTEAFF
>15|TRBD1|few|TRBV3-1/TRBV3-2|TRBJ1-1
TGTGCCAGCAGCCAAGAGAGGGGGCGGATAGGTGAAGCTTTCTTT
CASSQERGRIGEAFF
>14|-|few|TRBV7-9|TRBJ1-6
TGTGCCAGCAGCTCCCAGGGAGGAACCACACCCCTCCACTTT
CASSSQGGTTPLHF
>13|TRBD1|-|TRBV20-1|TRBJ1-2
TGCAGTGCTAGTCTACAGGGGGCGCATGGCTACACCTTC
CSASLQGAHGYTF
>17|TRBD2|few|TRBV11-2|TRBJ2-2
TGTGCCAGCAGTCTAGGGTTAGCGGGGGGGAACACCGGGGAGCTGTTTTTT
CASSLGLAGGNTGELFF
>13|-|few|TRBV7-2|TRBJ2-5
TGTGCCAGCAGCCCGACTAGGGAAGAGACCCAGTACTTC
CASSPTREETQYF
>14|-|-|TRBV7-2|TRBJ2-7
TGTGCCAGCAGCCCTCAGGGATACGGCTACGAGCAGTACTTC
CASSPQGYGYEQYF
>15|TRBD1|-|TRBV9|TRBJ2-5
TGTGCCAGCAGCGAGGGACAGGGGTGGGTCGAGACCCAGTACTTC
CASSEGQGWVETQYF
>15|-|-|TRBV5-1|TRBJ1-1
TGCGCCAGCAGCTTGGCGGGGGACCCAGACACTGAAGCTTTCTTT
CASSLAGDPDTEAFF
>14|-|-|TRBV9|TRBJ1-1
TGTGCCAGCAGCGCCATGACAGGGAACACTGAAGCTTTCTTT
CASSAMTGNTEAFF
>15|-|-|TRBV27|TRBJ1-5
TGTGCCAGCAGTCCCTCCCCCAACAGGGATCAGCCCCAGCATTTT
CASSPSPNRDQPQHF
>14|-|-|TRBV27|TRBJ1-5
TGTGCCAGCAGTTTTACCGGTGGCAATCAGCCCCAGCATTTT
CASSFTGGNQPQHF
>15|TRBD2|-|TRBV7-6|TRBJ2-1
TGTGCCAGCACCGCCGGCAGCGGGAGAGGAGATGAGCAGTTCTTC
CASTAGSGRGDEQFF
>15|-|once|TRBV21-1|TRBJ1-2
TGTGCCAGCAGCACAGCGGCCAGGGGGCAGCATGGCTACACCTTC
CASSTAARGQHGYTF
>16|TRBD2|once|TRBV6-2/TRBV6-3|TRBJ2-3
TGTGCCAGCAGTTACCTCGGGAGGGCCTTTACAGATACGCAGTATTTT
CASSYLGRAFTDTQYF
>14|-|-|TRBV5-1|TRBJ1-2
TGCGCCAGCAGCTTGGCCGGGACACCCTATGGCTACACCTTC
CASSLAGTPYGYTF
>15|-|-|TRBV12-5|TRBJ1-1
TGTGCTAGTGGTCGGGGGGACCGACAGAACACTGAAGCTTTCTTT
CASGRGDRQNTEAFF
>13|TRBD1|-|TRBV3-1/TRBV3-2|TRBJ1-1
TGTGCCAGCAGCCAAGGACAGGGGATTGAAGCTTTCTTT
CASSQGQGIEAFF